This T cell receptor beta chain was recorded in a study of CD4+ T cells in melanoma. Sequencing was performed with immunoSEQ multiplex PCR; in TCRdb, only in-frame clones are kept and a portion is missing. This repertoire shows roughly 16,000 clones, around 76% found once; its top ten account for about an eighth. A remark on this clone: As yet, its antigen is unknown.

The study, taken as a whole, reports: A reported correlation linked neoantigen-specific CD4+ T cells to CD8+, macrophage and B cell function. Neoantigen-specific CD4+ T cells in melanoma reportedly had diverse differentiation states.

V was clipped by 5 bases and J by 2 bases, with 13 bases between them. CDR3 size: 15 residues. The germline CDR1 and CDR2 sequences are LGHNA and YNFKEQ. Material for sequencing was cells from a culture (not recorded whether cultured in vitro). This sequence was found in a human donor with melanoma. V usage is TRBV4-2 and J usage is TRBJ1-3; D possibly corresponds to TRBD1 (6 bases). The CDR3 sequence: CASSDNRAPGNTIYF. The CDR3 DNA is TGTGCCAGCAGCGACAACAGGGCACCTGGAAACACCATATATTTT.